This is a list of T cell receptor beta chains from one sample in a study of blood T cell repertoires in COVID-19. Method: immunoSEQ multiplex PCR; TCRdb's copy keeps in-frame clones and lacks some. Of about 70,000 clones in the sample, roughly three quarters are singletons; the top ten hold 6.3%. Sequencing was done on a sample of peripheral blood. The receptors shown here come from an older woman with acute or convalescent COVID-19. CDR3s include the opening cysteine and the closing phenylalanine or tryptophan. Fields, in order: J gene, D gene, CDR3 length, clone size, V gene, CDR3 DNA, CDR3 protein. D genes are given only for firm matches. Not every row has a clone size; where given, it reads once, few, many or a size class.

j_call: TRBJ1-1; d_call: TRBD1; cdr3_length: 15; clone_size: NA; v_call: TRBV6-5; cdr3_nt: TGTGCCAGCAGTTACCGACAGGGGGTAGTTTCTGAAGCTTTCTTT; cdr3_aa: CASSYRQGVVSEAFF
j_call: TRBJ2-3; d_call: TRBD1; cdr3_length: 15; clone_size: NA; v_call: TRBV24-1; cdr3_nt: TGTGCCACCAGTGACCACGGACAGGAGGCAGATACGCAGTATTTT; cdr3_aa: CATSDHGQEADTQYF
j_call: TRBJ2-1; d_call: NA; cdr3_length: 14; clone_size: few; v_call: TRBV19; cdr3_nt: TGTGCCAGTACGGGAGAAGACTCCTACAATGAGCAGTTCTTC; cdr3_aa: CASTGEDSYNEQFF
j_call: TRBJ2-5; d_call: NA; cdr3_length: 14; clone_size: NA; v_call: TRBV5-4; cdr3_nt: TGTGCCAGCAGCCCCAGGGCGGTCACAGAGACCCAGTACTTC; cdr3_aa: CASSPRAVTETQYF
j_call: TRBJ2-5; d_call: TRBD1; cdr3_length: 17; clone_size: NA; v_call: TRBV27; cdr3_nt: TGTGCCAGCAGTTTAAATCACCGCGACAGGGGTGCAGAGACCCAGTACTTC; cdr3_aa: CASSLNHRDRGAETQYF
j_call: TRBJ1-2; d_call: NA; cdr3_length: 14; clone_size: NA; v_call: TRBV4-3; cdr3_nt: TGCGCCAGCAGCCAAGGAAGGTATGAGGATGGCTACACCTTC; cdr3_aa: CASSQGRYEDGYTF
j_call: TRBJ2-7; d_call: TRBD2; cdr3_length: 13; clone_size: NA; v_call: TRBV3-1/TRBV3-2; cdr3_nt: TGTGCCAGCGGGCTAGCGGGGTCTAGCGAGCAGTACTTC; cdr3_aa: CASGLAGSSEQYF
j_call: TRBJ2-5; d_call: TRBD2; cdr3_length: 13; clone_size: NA; v_call: TRBV27; cdr3_nt: TGTGCCACCATGGGAGGGTTTTTAGAGACCCAGTACTTC; cdr3_aa: CATMGGFLETQYF
j_call: TRBJ2-3; d_call: TRBD2; cdr3_length: 16; clone_size: NA; v_call: TRBV5-1; cdr3_nt: TGCGCCAGCAGCTTTCAAGGACTAGCGGGGGCGGATACGCAGTATTTT; cdr3_aa: CASSFQGLAGADTQYF
j_call: TRBJ2-5; d_call: NA; cdr3_length: 13; clone_size: NA; v_call: TRBV19; cdr3_nt: TGTGCCAGTAGTACCGAATCAGGAGAGACCCAGTACTTC; cdr3_aa: CASSTESGETQYF
j_call: TRBJ2-1; d_call: NA; cdr3_length: 15; clone_size: NA; v_call: TRBV9; cdr3_nt: TGTGCCAGCAGCGTAGCTACCGGACAGCCCAATGAGCAGTTCTTC; cdr3_aa: CASSVATGQPNEQFF
j_call: TRBJ1-2; d_call: NA; cdr3_length: 15; clone_size: NA; v_call: TRBV19; cdr3_nt: TGTGCCAGTAGTATGAAGGGAGAAGCTAACTATGGCTACACCTTC; cdr3_aa: CASSMKGEANYGYTF
j_call: TRBJ2-5; d_call: TRBD2; cdr3_length: 16; clone_size: NA; v_call: TRBV2; cdr3_nt: TGTGCCAGCAGTGATCCCCGGGACTCGGGGGGGGAGACCCAGTACTTC; cdr3_aa: CASSDPRDSGGETQYF
j_call: TRBJ1-1; d_call: NA; cdr3_length: 17; clone_size: NA; v_call: TRBV7-8; cdr3_nt: TGTGCCAGCAGCTTATTAGGGGGAGACCCAGGCAGGACTGAAGCTTTCTTT; cdr3_aa: CASSLLGGDPGRTEAFF
j_call: TRBJ1-5; d_call: NA; cdr3_length: 14; clone_size: NA; v_call: TRBV6-6; cdr3_nt: TGTGCCAGCACCTTACGCGGGGCGCGGCAGCCCCAGCATTTT; cdr3_aa: CASTLRGARQPQHF
j_call: TRBJ2-5; d_call: NA; cdr3_length: 13; clone_size: NA; v_call: TRBV7-2; cdr3_nt: TGTGCCAGCAGCTGGACCAAGGGGGAGACCCAGTACTTC; cdr3_aa: CASSWTKGETQYF
j_call: TRBJ2-7; d_call: NA; cdr3_length: 12; clone_size: NA; v_call: TRBV27; cdr3_nt: TGTGCCAGCAGTTTTACAGGGTTCGAGCAGTACTTC; cdr3_aa: CASSFTGFEQYF
j_call: TRBJ2-7; d_call: TRBD1; cdr3_length: 12; clone_size: few; v_call: TRBV12-3/TRBV12-4; cdr3_nt: TGTGCCAGCAGTGTGACAGGGTACGAGCAGTACTTC; cdr3_aa: CASSVTGYEQYF
j_call: TRBJ1-5; d_call: NA; cdr3_length: 15; clone_size: NA; v_call: TRBV20-1; cdr3_nt: TGCAGTGCTAGTGATCCCAGGGGAAGCAATCAGCCCCAGCATTTT; cdr3_aa: CSASDPRGSNQPQHF
j_call: TRBJ2-7; d_call: NA; cdr3_length: 16; clone_size: NA; v_call: TRBV27; cdr3_nt: TGTGCCAGCAGTCCTCAGCCCCAGGGTGTAAGTTACGAGCAGTACTTC; cdr3_aa: CASSPQPQGVSYEQYF
j_call: TRBJ2-7; d_call: NA; cdr3_length: 16; clone_size: NA; v_call: TRBV27; cdr3_nt: TGTGCCAGCAGGCGACTTAGGGGGATCGGGTCCTACGAGCAGTACTTC; cdr3_aa: CASRRLRGIGSYEQYF
j_call: TRBJ2-7; d_call: TRBD1; cdr3_length: 12; clone_size: NA; v_call: TRBV28; cdr3_nt: TGTGCCAGCAGTGGACAGGGGGACGAGCAGTACTTC; cdr3_aa: CASSGQGDEQYF
j_call: TRBJ1-1; d_call: TRBD1; cdr3_length: 15; clone_size: NA; v_call: TRBV27; cdr3_nt: TGTGCCAGCGGCCCTGGACAGGGGGCGCACGCTGAAGCTTTCTTT; cdr3_aa: CASGPGQGAHAEAFF
j_call: TRBJ2-2; d_call: NA; cdr3_length: 13; clone_size: NA; v_call: TRBV27; cdr3_nt: NA; cdr3_aa: CASSSSNTGELFF
j_call: TRBJ1-2; d_call: NA; cdr3_length: 14; clone_size: NA; v_call: TRBV10-2; cdr3_nt: TGCGCCAGCAGTGAAGCGGGACGGAGCTATGGCTACACCTTC; cdr3_aa: CASSEAGRSYGYTF
j_call: TRBJ1-6; d_call: TRBD1; cdr3_length: 16; clone_size: NA; v_call: TRBV6-6; cdr3_nt: TGTGCCAGCAGTTACTCACCGGGACAGGGGGGATCACCCCTCCACTTT; cdr3_aa: CASSYSPGQGGSPLHF
j_call: TRBJ2-2; d_call: NA; cdr3_length: 17; clone_size: once; v_call: TRBV7-9; cdr3_nt: TGTGCCAGCAGCTTAGCGATGGCGGGGGCCTCCACCGGGGAGCTGTTTTTT; cdr3_aa: CASSLAMAGASTGELFF
j_call: TRBJ1-6; d_call: NA; cdr3_length: 15; clone_size: NA; v_call: TRBV9; cdr3_nt: TGTGCCAGCAGCGCCGGACACAGCTATAATTCACCCCTCCACTTT; cdr3_aa: CASSAGHSYNSPLHF
j_call: TRBJ1-6; d_call: NA; cdr3_length: 14; clone_size: NA; v_call: TRBV7-3; cdr3_nt: TGTGCCAGCAGCTCGACAGGAATTAATTCACCCCTCCACTTT; cdr3_aa: CASSSTGINSPLHF
j_call: TRBJ2-3; d_call: TRBD1; cdr3_length: 15; clone_size: NA; v_call: TRBV27; cdr3_nt: TGTGCCAGCAGTTTAATAACAGGGGCGACAGATACGCAGTATTTT; cdr3_aa: CASSLITGATDTQYF
j_call: TRBJ1-6; d_call: NA; cdr3_length: 15; clone_size: NA; v_call: TRBV4-3; cdr3_nt: TGCGCCAGCAGCCAAGATGTACTAGATAATTCACCCCTCCACTTT; cdr3_aa: CASSQDVLDNSPLHF
j_call: TRBJ1-6; d_call: NA; cdr3_length: 12; clone_size: NA; v_call: TRBV12-3/TRBV12-4; cdr3_nt: TGTGCCATCAAAACAGGGAATTCACCCCTCCACTTT; cdr3_aa: CAIKTGNSPLHF
j_call: TRBJ2-6; d_call: TRBD2; cdr3_length: 15; clone_size: NA; v_call: TRBV7-2; cdr3_nt: TGTGCCAGCCTATCGGGGGGCTCTGGGGCCAACGTCCTGACTTTC; cdr3_aa: CASLSGGSGANVLTF
j_call: TRBJ1-1; d_call: TRBD1; cdr3_length: 14; clone_size: NA; v_call: TRBV6-2/TRBV6-3; cdr3_nt: TGTGCCAGCAGCATGACAGGGGTGAGAACTGAAGCTTTCTTT; cdr3_aa: CASSMTGVRTEAFF
j_call: TRBJ2-7; d_call: NA; cdr3_length: 11; clone_size: few; v_call: TRBV20-1; cdr3_nt: TGCTCGGTGGGAGATCCCTACGAGCAGTACTTC; cdr3_aa: CSVGDPYEQYF
j_call: TRBJ2-3; d_call: NA; cdr3_length: 15; clone_size: few; v_call: TRBV29-1; cdr3_nt: TGCAGCGTTGAAAGGGCCCGGGATTACACAGATACGCAGTATTTT; cdr3_aa: CSVERARDYTDTQYF
j_call: TRBJ2-4; d_call: NA; cdr3_length: 11; clone_size: NA; v_call: TRBV20-1; cdr3_nt: TGCAGTGCTACGGACAGAAACATTCAGTACTTC; cdr3_aa: CSATDRNIQYF
j_call: TRBJ2-5; d_call: TRBD1; cdr3_length: 13; clone_size: NA; v_call: TRBV18; cdr3_nt: TGTGCCAGCTCATCACAGGGGCAAGAGACCCAGTACTTC; cdr3_aa: CASSSQGQETQYF
j_call: TRBJ2-7; d_call: NA; cdr3_length: 15; clone_size: NA; v_call: TRBV27; cdr3_nt: TGTGCCAGCAGTTTCTCGGGGCAGGGGAACTACGAGCAGTACTTC; cdr3_aa: CASSFSGQGNYEQYF
j_call: TRBJ1-5; d_call: NA; cdr3_length: 15; clone_size: NA; v_call: TRBV4-1; cdr3_nt: TGCGCCAGCAGCCCAACAATTGCCTTGGATCAGCCCCAGCATTTT; cdr3_aa: CASSPTIALDQPQHF
j_call: TRBJ1-6; d_call: TRBD1; cdr3_length: 14; clone_size: NA; v_call: TRBV10-2; cdr3_nt: TGCGCCAGCAGTGACAGGGGGACCAATTCACCCCTCCACTTT; cdr3_aa: CASSDRGTNSPLHF
j_call: TRBJ2-3; d_call: TRBD1; cdr3_length: 14; clone_size: NA; v_call: TRBV5-1; cdr3_nt: TGCGCCAGCAGCTCGGGACAGGGAACCCATACGCAGTATTTT; cdr3_aa: CASSSGQGTHTQYF
j_call: TRBJ1-4; d_call: NA; cdr3_length: 14; clone_size: NA; v_call: TRBV19; cdr3_nt: TGTGCCAGTGCCCTACATGGGGCGCGACAAAAACTGTTTTTT; cdr3_aa: CASALHGARQKLFF
j_call: TRBJ1-1; d_call: NA; cdr3_length: 14; clone_size: NA; v_call: TRBV5-6; cdr3_nt: TGTGCCAGCAGCCGGCCGGGACCCGCGGGGGAAGCTTTCTTT; cdr3_aa: CASSRPGPAGEAFF
j_call: TRBJ2-2; d_call: NA; cdr3_length: 14; clone_size: NA; v_call: TRBV29-1; cdr3_nt: TGCAGCGTTGGCCGCACAGGGAACACCGGGGAGCTGTTTTTT; cdr3_aa: CSVGRTGNTGELFF
j_call: TRBJ2-2; d_call: TRBD1; cdr3_length: 14; clone_size: NA; v_call: TRBV6-5; cdr3_nt: TGTGCCAGCAGCCGGACAGGGGGCACCGGGGAGCTGTTTTTT; cdr3_aa: CASSRTGGTGELFF
j_call: TRBJ1-2; d_call: TRBD1; cdr3_length: 18; clone_size: NA; v_call: TRBV10-3; cdr3_nt: TGTGCCATCAGTGAGCCCGGGACAGGGAAAGAAGTTAACTATGGCTACACCTTC; cdr3_aa: CAISEPGTGKEVNYGYTF
j_call: TRBJ2-5; d_call: NA; cdr3_length: 15; clone_size: NA; v_call: TRBV2; cdr3_nt: TGTGCCAGCAGTGATGGCCGGACGAGAGGGGGGACCCAGTACTTC; cdr3_aa: CASSDGRTRGGTQYF
j_call: TRBJ1-1; d_call: NA; cdr3_length: 14; clone_size: NA; v_call: TRBV4-3; cdr3_nt: TGCGCCAGCAGCCATGGAGAAATGAACACTGAAGCTTTCTTT; cdr3_aa: CASSHGEMNTEAFF
j_call: TRBJ2-5; d_call: NA; cdr3_length: 12; clone_size: once; v_call: TRBV18; cdr3_nt: TGTGCCAGCTCACCAAGTCAGGAGACCCAGTACTTC; cdr3_aa: CASSPSQETQYF
j_call: TRBJ1-1; d_call: NA; cdr3_length: 15; clone_size: NA; v_call: TRBV19; cdr3_nt: TGTGCCAGTAGTCACCAGGGACAAAGAAACACTGAAGCTTTCTTT; cdr3_aa: CASSHQGQRNTEAFF
j_call: TRBJ2-7; d_call: NA; cdr3_length: 13; clone_size: NA; v_call: TRBV4-1; cdr3_nt: TGCGCCAGCAGCCAAGAGAGTGCCTACGAGCAGTACTTC; cdr3_aa: CASSQESAYEQYF
j_call: TRBJ2-5; d_call: TRBD2; cdr3_length: 14; clone_size: few; v_call: TRBV18; cdr3_nt: TGTGCCAGCTCACGAAGCGGGGGGCAAGAGACCCAGTACTTC; cdr3_aa: CASSRSGGQETQYF
j_call: TRBJ1-2; d_call: NA; cdr3_length: 15; clone_size: NA; v_call: TRBV5-4; cdr3_nt: TGTGCCAGCAGCGCCAGCAGGGCAGCTAACTATGGCTACACCTTC; cdr3_aa: CASSASRAANYGYTF
j_call: TRBJ1-4; d_call: NA; cdr3_length: 14; clone_size: once; v_call: TRBV18; cdr3_nt: TGTGCCAGCTCACCGGGGCAAGCTAATGAAAAACTGTTTTTT; cdr3_aa: CASSPGQANEKLFF
j_call: TRBJ2-3; d_call: NA; cdr3_length: 13; clone_size: NA; v_call: TRBV18; cdr3_nt: TGTGCCAGCTCACCGCAGGGCACAGATACGCAGTATTTT; cdr3_aa: CASSPQGTDTQYF
j_call: TRBJ1-6; d_call: NA; cdr3_length: 15; clone_size: medium-sized; v_call: TRBV5-4; cdr3_nt: TGTGCCAGCAGCCTACAGGGCTTTGACAATTCACCCCTCCACTTT; cdr3_aa: CASSLQGFDNSPLHF
j_call: TRBJ1-2; d_call: NA; cdr3_length: 16; clone_size: NA; v_call: TRBV3-1/TRBV3-2; cdr3_nt: TGTGCCAGCAGCCGACGAAGGGGGGGCCCGGACTATGGCTACACCTTC; cdr3_aa: CASSRRRGGPDYGYTF
j_call: TRBJ2-2; d_call: NA; cdr3_length: 12; clone_size: NA; v_call: TRBV28; cdr3_nt: TGTGCCAGCAGTTCTTACACCGGGGAGCTGTTTTTT; cdr3_aa: CASSSYTGELFF
j_call: TRBJ2-1; d_call: TRBD1; cdr3_length: 12; clone_size: NA; v_call: TRBV29-1; cdr3_nt: TGCAGCGTTCAGACAGGGGTAGATGAGCAGTTCTTC; cdr3_aa: CSVQTGVDEQFF